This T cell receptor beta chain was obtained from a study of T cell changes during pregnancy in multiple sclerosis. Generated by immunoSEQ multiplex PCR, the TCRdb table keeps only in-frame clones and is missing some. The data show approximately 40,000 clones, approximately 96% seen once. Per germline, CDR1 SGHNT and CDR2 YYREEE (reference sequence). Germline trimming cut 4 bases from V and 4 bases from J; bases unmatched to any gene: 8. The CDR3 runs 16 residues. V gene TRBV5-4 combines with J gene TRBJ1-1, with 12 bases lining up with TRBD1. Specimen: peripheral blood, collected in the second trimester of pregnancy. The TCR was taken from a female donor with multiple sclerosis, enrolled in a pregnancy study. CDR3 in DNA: TGTGCCAGCAGCGGATCCCGGGACAGGGGGCTCACTGAAGCTTTCTTT. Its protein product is CASSGSRDRGLTEAFF.